Included here is one T cell receptor beta chain sequence, with context. The PCR had 60 Vbeta and 13 Jbeta primers. Here immunoSEQ multiplex PCR was the method, and the copy in TCRdb shows in-frame clones only, minus some. The table has hundreds of thousands of clones, 75% to 90% seen once; the top ten hold 0.9% to 1.1%. This sample is drawn from a study of cytomegalovirus exposure and HLA in healthy donors. The V segment lost 0 bases and the J segment 2 bases; nucleotides outside the gene matches: 3. The CDR3 is made up of 15 amino acids. Germline CDR1 and CDR2: MNHNY and SVGAGI (reference sequence). Material for sequencing was PBMCs. This receptor was taken from a woman under 30 in good health and CMV-seronegative. The rearrangement uses TRBV6-6 and TRBJ2-7; 8 bases match TRBD1. CDR3 protein: CASSYSRGPPYEQYF. The CDR3 DNA sequence: TGTGCCAGCAGTTACTCCAGGGGGCCCCCCTACGAGCAGTACTTC.